Below are 8 T cell receptor beta chains sequenced from a single sample in a study of blood T cells in healthy people across ages. Primed by a sample-barcoded 5' primer and a J-beta primer mix, a second PCR proceeded for about 6 to 11 cycles. TCRdb fed the 5' RACE reads into MiXCR, producing one record per CDR3 protein. The table lists 800,000 to 950,000 distinct CDR3 sequences, almost 30% of them singletons. These records were also assigned to another study, of T cells of mothers and their children.

Material: blood. Receptors were obtained from a woman in her thirties or forties in good health.

This clonotype was counted many times. The genes are TRBV20-1 and TRBJ2-5; TRBD2 might be the D (6 bases). The V end was cut by 0 bases, the J end by 5 bases, with 16 bases between. Germline lookup yields CDR1 DFQATT and CDR2 SNEGSKA (reference sequence). This CDR3 has 15 amino acids. CDR3 nucleotides: TGCAGTGCTAGAGATCGAGGCAGGGCGGGGGAGACCCAGTACTTC. It encodes CSARDRGRAGETQYF.

The chain is built from TRBV28 and TRBJ1-3, with TRBD1 identical over 8 bases. Germline V gene lookup returns CDR1 MDHEN and CDR2 SYDVKM. The CDR3 loop spans 15 amino acids. V shed 7 bases, J shed 1 base, and the junction held 6 bases outside the gene matches. CDR3 sequence: CASNNRGGSGNTIYF. The DNA of the CDR3 is TGTGCCAGCAACAACAGGGGGGGGTCTGGAAACACCATATATTTT.

The genes are TRBV20-1 and TRBJ2-5; unclear D gene. The J call is uncertain, as TRBJ2-7 better fits the DNA end. Germline CDR1 DFQATT, CDR2 SNEGSKA (reference sequence). The CDR3 consists of 16 residues. The CDR3 coding sequence is TGCAGTGCTAGAGATCGTCGCGGTAAAGGAACCTACGAGCAGTACTTC. Amino acid sequence: CSARDRRGKGTYEQYF.

The chain couples TRBV5-6 to TRBJ1-2; D is unclear. Trimming removed 0 bases from V and 4 bases from J, with 13 bases in between. CDR1 and CDR2 (germline): SGHDT, YYEEEE. The CDR3 covers 15 residues. As DNA, the CDR3 is TGTGCCAGCAGCTTGGGCCATATGGCAGTCTATGGCTACACCTTC. It specifies CASSLGHMAVYGYTF.

V is TRBV10-3 and J is TRBJ1-2; D gene uncertain. The CDR3 extends over 14 amino acids. Trimming pared 0 bases from V and 3 bases from J, leaving 8 bases between. Germline V CDR1 and CDR2: ENHRY, SYGVKD. CDR3 in amino acids: CAISESGRDYGYTF. The CDR3 DNA reads as TGTGCCATCAGTGAGTCTGGCAGAGACTATGGCTACACCTTC.

V gene TRBV7-9 combines with J gene TRBJ2-4, with D perhaps TRBD1 (5 bases). The J call may not be correct, given that the DNA end is closer to TRBJ2-5. Germline loops: CDR1 SEHNR, CDR2 FQNEAQ (reference sequence). The CDR3 consists of 14 residues. The CDR3 region is CASSSGSRYKTQYF. In nucleotides, the CDR3 is TGTGCCAGCAGTTCAGGGTCCCGGTATAAGACCCAGTACTTC.

This clonotype was observed a few times. J is TRBJ2-5 and V is TRBV7-2; TRBD2 matches at 8 bases. The CDR3 totals 16 residues. Germline CDR1 reads SGHTA; CDR2 reads FQGNSA. J gave up 5 bases and V 4 bases, and 12 bases lay outside the gene matches. The CDR3 DNA reads TGTGCCAGCAGCTCCCTGCCGGGGGGGCCCGGGGAGACCCAGTACTTC. It yields the protein CASSSLPGGPGETQYF.

Only a few counts were recorded for this clonotype. A much larger clone is a single base away; this may be a read error. The rearrangement joins TRBV7-3 to TRBJ2-6; 7 bases agree with TRBD2. The V gene's germline CDR1 is SGHTA and CDR2 FQGTGA. The CDR3 loop spans 14 amino acids. The CDR3 DNA sequence: TGTGCCAGCAGGGCGGGCAGCGGGGCCAACGTCCGGACTTTC. Protein sequence: CASRAGSGANVRTF.